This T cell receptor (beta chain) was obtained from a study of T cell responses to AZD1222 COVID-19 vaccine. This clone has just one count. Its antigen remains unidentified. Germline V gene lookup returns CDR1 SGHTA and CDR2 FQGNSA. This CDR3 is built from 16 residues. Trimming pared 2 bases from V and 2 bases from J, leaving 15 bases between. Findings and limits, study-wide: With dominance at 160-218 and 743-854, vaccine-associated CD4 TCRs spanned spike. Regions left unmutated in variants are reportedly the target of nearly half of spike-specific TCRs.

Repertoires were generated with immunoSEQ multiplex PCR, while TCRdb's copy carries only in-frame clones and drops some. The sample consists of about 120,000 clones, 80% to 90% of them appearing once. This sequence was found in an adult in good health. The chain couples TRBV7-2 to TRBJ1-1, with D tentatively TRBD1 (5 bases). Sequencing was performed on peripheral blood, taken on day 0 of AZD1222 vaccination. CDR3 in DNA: TGTGCCAGCAGCTTACAGGGCCCCGACTTAAACACTGAAGCTTTCTTT. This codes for CASSLQGPDLNTEAFF.